The source of this T cell receptor beta chain is a study of blood T cell repertoires in COVID-19 (dated by TCRdb to the early 2020s). Background on the whole study: Collaborator samples came from the United States, Italy and Spain and covered acute and convalescent phases of COVID-19. The repertoires were made available in a free public database intended to serve as a resource for research on the immune response to SARS-CoV-2. The dataset comprised deeply sampled blood TCRbeta repertoires from subjects exposed to, actively infected with, or recovered from COVID-19. Where available, HLA class I and class II types were obtained from metadata supplied by the sample provider rather than from assay-based typing. The material from the prospective study consisted of cDNA or gDNA derived from T cells, B-cell-depleted T cells, or PBMCs. A de-identified subject ID, COVID-19 status, age in years and sex were almost always included in the sample metadata. Samples came from the ongoing ImmuneRACE study (first 160 participants) plus 1,254 subjects from 6 global collaborators.

The immunoSEQ Assay, a bias-controlled multiplex PCR, was used to amplify TCRbeta CDR3 regions from genomic DNA. The original methods were these. Nucleated cell counts per sample were estimated from amplification of reference gene primers within the assay. Sequence reads were collapsed and filtered to measure the absolute abundance of every unique TCRbeta CDR3 rearrangement. For each sample, productive Simpson clonality was calculated by taking the square root of Simpson's diversity index across productive rearrangements. Held by TCRdb, this immuneACCESS table contains in-frame sequences only and omits some clones. Under half of the omission traces to an unresolved V gene where checked; the cause of the rest is unknown. V and J calls and clone size are given by that table; D and trimming were obtained from the DNA. This sample holds about 100,000 clones; around 81% were observed only once. Under 5.5% of the sample is taken by the ten largest.

Results the study describes overall, beyond this receptor: The quantity of clinical and demographic metadata differed by source and by participant and was supplied without curation.

Counted from cysteine to phenylalanine, this CDR3 has 12 amino acids. Only the CDR3 DNA stays, 36 bases, in frame from base 1. The germline V and J ends show losses of 3 bases and 13 bases respectively, and no gene match explains 5 bases of the junction. CDR1 and CDR2 were assigned from the germline V gene as MNHNS and SASEGT. One collaborating source in Seattle enrolled patients during active infection and followed them longitudinally through the course of disease. Whole blood was collected in K2EDTA tubes by collaborating institutions according to the institutions' own protocols. Collaborator samples were shipped for TCRbeta analysis as frozen whole blood, isolated PBMCs, or DNA extracted from either sample type. For this clone: It has no known antigen specificity. The record has no base qualities; no much larger clone is one base away.

The rearranged segments are TRBV6-1 and TRBJ2-1; TRBD2 matches 8 bases in the middle. The clonotype was recovered from a man older than 75 with COVID-19, enrolled during active disease. Material: peripheral blood. The nucleotide sequence reads TGTGCCAGCAGTGATTCCGGGGGGGTTCAGTTCTTC. It encodes CASSDSGGVQFF.